This T cell receptor beta chain is from a study of blood T cell repertoires in COVID-19. Study context: Samples of COVID-19 (acute and convalescent) were obtained from the United States, Italy and Spain. PBMCs, B-cell-depleted T cells, or T cells provided the cDNA or gDNA that made up the material.

As handled by the study authors: Amplification of reference gene primers was used by the study to estimate nucleated cell counts. Data came from immunoSEQ multiplex PCR; TCRdb stores just in-frame clones and leaves some out. D and trimming come from the DNA, and the V and J calls and clone size come from that table. The table includes tens of thousands of clones, 89% detected once. Germline trimming cut 7 bases from V and 5 bases from J; bases unmatched to any gene: 6. Germline V lookup: CDR1 SGHNT, CDR2 YYREEE (reference sequence). The CDR3 spans 13 residues. The V call is TRBV5-4, the J call TRBJ2-5; 9 bases are shared with TRBD1. The sample comprised peripheral blood. The origin of this receptor is a man in his sixties with acute or convalescent COVID-19. CDR3 coding DNA: TGTGCCAGCCCACTCGACAGGGGGGAGACCCAGTACTTC. The encoded protein is CASPLDRGETQYF. Using reference TRBV5-4 and TRBJ2-5 for the parts outside the CDR3, the full variable domain is ETGVTQSPTHLIKTRGQQVTLRCSSQSGHNTVSWYQQALGQGPQFIFQYYREEENGRGNFPPRFSGLQFPNYSSELNVNALELDDSALYLCASPLDRGETQYFGPGTRLLVL.